This T cell receptor (beta chain) was captured in a study of blood T cell repertoires in COVID-19 (dated by TCRdb to the early 2020s). A note on the overall study: The collaborator samples originated in the United States, Italy and Spain and spanned the acute and convalescent phases of COVID-19. The material from the prospective study consisted of cDNA or gDNA derived from T cells, B-cell-depleted T cells, or PBMCs. The dataset comprised deeply sampled blood TCRbeta repertoires from subjects exposed to, actively infected with, or recovered from COVID-19. A freely available public database, intended as a resource for researchers studying the immune response to SARS-CoV-2, is where the repertoires were released. The samples were drawn from two sources: the first 160 participants of the ongoing ImmuneRACE study, and 950 to 1,500 subjects contributed by 6 global collaborators. Sample metadata almost always included a de-identified subject ID, COVID-19 status, age in years and sex. Where available, HLA class I and class II types were taken from metadata supplied by the sample provider and were not determined by assay-based typing. What the study reported, not specific to this receptor: The quantity of clinical and demographic metadata differed by source and by participant and was supplied without curation.

TCRbeta CDR3 regions were amplified from genomic DNA using the immunoSEQ Assay, a bias-controlled multiplex PCR. On the authors' methods: The number of nucleated cells in each sample was estimated by amplification of reference gene primers within the assay. To quantify the absolute abundance of each unique TCRbeta CDR3 rearrangement, sequence reads were collapsed and filtered. For each sample, productive Simpson clonality was calculated as the square root of Simpson's diversity index across productive rearrangements. Entries here come from immuneACCESS through TCRdb and include only in-frame sequences with V and J called. Some clones fail to appear in such tables; in the studies checked, an unresolved V gene covers under half of the shortfall, and the cause of the remainder is unknown. The V and J calls and clone size come from that table; D and trimming were worked out from the DNA. This sample has hundreds of thousands of clones in its table, and 88% of those were observed once. Of the sample, roughly 1.2% is held by the ten largest clones.

The CDR3 has 17 amino acids, counting the end cysteine and phenylalanine. Only the CDR3 DNA stays, 51 bases, in frame from base 1. Participants in the prospective study were aged roughly 18 to 89 years, lived in about two dozen United States geographic areas, and enrolled through a virtual design. To assign participants to cohorts, the prospective study relied on clinical history that participants themselves reported in a screening survey and a study questionnaire. In the prospective study, mobile phlebotomists collected whole blood, serum and a nasopharyngeal or oropharyngeal swab from each participant. Prospective study participants could optionally give additional blood draws and questionnaires over an approximately 2-month period. Before DNA extraction, blood samples from the prospective study were shipped at room temperature or frozen. Notes on this clone: No antigen is known for it. There are no base qualities to consult, and no much larger clone falls within one base.

This TCR was recovered from a woman in her thirties or forties with acute COVID-19. Sequenced sample: PBMCs or T cells enriched from blood (not recorded which). The chain joins TRBV21-1 to TRBJ1-2; the table calls TRBD1, which could not be checked here. TRBV21-1 is termed a pseudogene. The CDR3: CASSKGDREPPNYGYTF. DNA sequence: TGTGCCAGCAGCAAAGGGGACAGGGAACCTCCTAACTATGGCTACACCTTC.